This entry describes one T cell receptor (beta chain). Its cognate antigen is unknown. The data belong to a study of cytomegalovirus exposure and HLA in healthy donors. Whole-study results and caveats: Analysis performed later showed TCR beta chains linked to HLA being more clonally expanded than equally common others. A later analysis reportedly found that, within productive TCRs, an Asian-associated ancestry cluster had fewer N-insertions than the mean observed across the roughly 700 donors. Analysis performed later found about 17,000 TCR beta sequences associated with HLA alleles at 0.05 false discovery rate. Analyzed later, association rates of TCRs varied across HLA loci, with DRB1 most and HLA-C fewest.

The PCR was carried out with 60 Vbeta primers and 13 Jbeta primers. The repertoire was sequenced with immunoSEQ multiplex PCR; TCRdb's copy has only in-frame clones and lacks some. The repertoire holds about 150,000 clones, with around 77% as singletons. CDR1 is MGHRA and CDR2 is YSYEKL in the germline V gene. The length of the CDR3 is 17 residues. V lost 3 bases to trimming and J lost 2 bases; unmatched junction nucleotides: 12. The chain joins TRBV4-1 to TRBJ1-2, with 7 bases aligning to TRBD1. The origin of this receptor is a man younger than 40 in good health and CMV-seronegative. Sequencing was done on a sample of PBMCs. CDR3: CASSHPGRGPVNYGYTF. As DNA, the CDR3 is TGCGCCAGCAGCCACCCCGGAAGGGGGCCCGTCAACTATGGCTACACCTTC.